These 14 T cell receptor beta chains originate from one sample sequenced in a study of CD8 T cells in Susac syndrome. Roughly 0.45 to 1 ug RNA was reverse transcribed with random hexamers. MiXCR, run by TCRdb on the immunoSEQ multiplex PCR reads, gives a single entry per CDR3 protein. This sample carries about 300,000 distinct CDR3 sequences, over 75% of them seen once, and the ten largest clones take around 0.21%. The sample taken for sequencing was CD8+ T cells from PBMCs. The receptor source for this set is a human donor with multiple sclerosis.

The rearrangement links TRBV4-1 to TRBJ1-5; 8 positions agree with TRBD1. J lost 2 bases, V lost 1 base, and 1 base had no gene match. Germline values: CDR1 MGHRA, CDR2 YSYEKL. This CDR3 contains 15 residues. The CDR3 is CASSQVTGGNQPQHF. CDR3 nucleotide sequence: TGCGCCAGCAGCCAAGTGACAGGGGGCAATCAGCCCCAGCATTTT.

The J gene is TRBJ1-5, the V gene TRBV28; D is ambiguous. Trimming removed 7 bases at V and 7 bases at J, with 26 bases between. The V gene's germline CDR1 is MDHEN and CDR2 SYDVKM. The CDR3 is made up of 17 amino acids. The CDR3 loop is CASTPLEGLRPSQPQHF. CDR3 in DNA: TGTGCCAGCACCCCCCTAGAAGGACTCCGGCCGTCGCAGCCCCAGCATTTT.

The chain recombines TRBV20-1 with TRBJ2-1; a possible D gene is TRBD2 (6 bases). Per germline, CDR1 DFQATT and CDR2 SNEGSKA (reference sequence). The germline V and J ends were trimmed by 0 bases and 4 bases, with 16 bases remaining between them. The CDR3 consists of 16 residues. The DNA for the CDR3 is TGCAGTGCTAGAGATCAGGTTAGCGGCCTTTACAATGAGCAGTTCTTC. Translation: CSARDQVSGLYNEQFF.

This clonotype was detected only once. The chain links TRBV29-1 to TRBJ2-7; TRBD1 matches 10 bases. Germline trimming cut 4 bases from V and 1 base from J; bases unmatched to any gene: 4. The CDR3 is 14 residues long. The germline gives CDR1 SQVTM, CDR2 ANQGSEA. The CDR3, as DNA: TGCAGCGTTGTTAAGGGACAGGGGTCCTACGAGCAGTACTTC. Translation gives CSVVKGQGSYEQYF.

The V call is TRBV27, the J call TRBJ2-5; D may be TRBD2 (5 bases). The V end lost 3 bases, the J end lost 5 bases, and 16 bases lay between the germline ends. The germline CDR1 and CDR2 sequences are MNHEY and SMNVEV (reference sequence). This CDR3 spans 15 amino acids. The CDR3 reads CASSLIRGSGETQYF. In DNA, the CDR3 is TGTGCCAGCAGTTTGATCCGTGGGAGTGGGGAGACCCAGTACTTC.

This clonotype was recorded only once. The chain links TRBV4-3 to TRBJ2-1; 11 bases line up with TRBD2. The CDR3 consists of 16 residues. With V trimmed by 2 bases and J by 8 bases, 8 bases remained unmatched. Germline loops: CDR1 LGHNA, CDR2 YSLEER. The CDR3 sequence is CASSQMVAGGPDEQFF. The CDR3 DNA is TGCGCCAGCAGCCAAATGGTAGCGGGAGGGCCGGATGAGCAGTTCTTC.

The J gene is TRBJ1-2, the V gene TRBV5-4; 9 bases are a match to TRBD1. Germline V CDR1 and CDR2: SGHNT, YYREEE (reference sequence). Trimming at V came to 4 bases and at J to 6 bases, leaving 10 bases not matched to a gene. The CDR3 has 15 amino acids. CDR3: CASSSNRGPLDGYTF. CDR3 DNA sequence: TGTGCCAGCAGCAGTAACAGGGGGCCTTTGGATGGCTACACCTTC. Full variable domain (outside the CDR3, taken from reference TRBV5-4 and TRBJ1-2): ETGVTQSPTHLIKTRGQQVTLRCSSQSGHNTVSWYQQALGQGPQFIFQYYREEENGRGNFPPRFSGLQFPNYSSELNVNALELDDSALYLCASSSNRGPLDGYTFGSGTRLTVV.

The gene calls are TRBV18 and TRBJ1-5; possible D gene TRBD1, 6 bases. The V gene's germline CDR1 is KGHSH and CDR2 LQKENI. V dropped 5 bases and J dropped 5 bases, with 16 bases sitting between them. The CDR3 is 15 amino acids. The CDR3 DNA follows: TGTGCCAGCTCATACGACAGGACCTTACATCAGCCCCAGCATTTT. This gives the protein CASSYDRTLHQPQHF.

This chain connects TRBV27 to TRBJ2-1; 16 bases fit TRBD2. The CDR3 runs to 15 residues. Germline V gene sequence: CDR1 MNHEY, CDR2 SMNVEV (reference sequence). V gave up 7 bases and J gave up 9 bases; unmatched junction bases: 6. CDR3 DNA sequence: TGTGCCAGCATACTCGGGACTAGCGGGAGGGGTGAGCAGTTCTTC. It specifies CASILGTSGRGEQFF.

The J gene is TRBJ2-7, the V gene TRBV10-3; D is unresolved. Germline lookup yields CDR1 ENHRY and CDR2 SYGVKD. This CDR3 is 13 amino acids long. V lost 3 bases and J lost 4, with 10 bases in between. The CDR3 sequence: CAISESSIYEQYF. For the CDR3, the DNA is TGTGCCATCAGTGAATCAAGTATTTACGAGCAGTACTTC.

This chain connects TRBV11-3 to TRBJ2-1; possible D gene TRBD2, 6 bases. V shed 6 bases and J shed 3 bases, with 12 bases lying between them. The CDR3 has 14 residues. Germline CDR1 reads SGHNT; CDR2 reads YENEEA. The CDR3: CASSLVGGYNEQFF. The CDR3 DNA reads TGTGCCAGCAGTTTGGTGGGAGGCTACAATGAGCAGTTCTTC.

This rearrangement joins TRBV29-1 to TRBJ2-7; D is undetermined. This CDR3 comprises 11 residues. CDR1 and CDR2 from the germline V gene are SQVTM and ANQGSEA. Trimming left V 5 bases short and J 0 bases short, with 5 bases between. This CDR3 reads CSVWASYEQYF. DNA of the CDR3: TGCAGCGTTTGGGCCTCCTACGAGCAGTACTTC.

The CDR3 loop reads CASSPWGAPDTGELFF. The CDR3 nucleotides read TGTGCCAGCAGCCCATGGGGGGCGCCGGACACCGGGGAGCTGTTTTTT. The genes are TRBV28 and TRBJ2-2; D is perhaps TRBD1 or TRBD2 (6 bases each). The V gene's germline CDR1 is MDHEN and CDR2 SYDVKM. Trimming took 6 bases from V and 3 from J, leaving 17 bases between them. The CDR3 totals 16 residues.

The DNA of the CDR3 is TGTGCCAGCACCACCCCTCTAAATCAGCCCCAGCATTTT. It codes for CASTTPLNQPQHF. V and J are TRBV28 and TRBJ1-5, with D unclear. Germline V gene lookup returns CDR1 MDHEN and CDR2 SYDVKM. The CDR3 is 13 amino acids. V was shortened by 7 bases and J by 4 bases, with 11 bases between the two germline ends.